This T cell receptor (beta chain) came from a study of shared clonotypes between healthy human individuals. Broader study findings: Richness estimates generally favored naive over memory subsets. In contrast to clonotypes shared by all four donors, non-shared clonotypes had lower generation probabilities. For naive CD4 cells, approximately 5% of clonotypes were shared across a handful of donors.

Naive CD8 isolation took CD45RO-negative cells positively selected for CCR7 and excluded terminally differentiated effector memory CD45RA+ cells. Worth noting for this clone: Its antigen is undetermined.

The CDR3 extends over 14 amino acids. Germline V lookup: CDR1 LNHDA, CDR2 SQIVND (reference sequence). With 3 bases clipped from V and 7 bases from J, the junction kept 5 bases outside the gene matches. Each subset's genomic DNA was shared equally among a number of immunoSEQ plates. The protocol was immunoSEQ multiplex PCR, while the TCRdb copy is restricted to in-frame clones and leaves out a portion. The sample contains some 2,100,000 clones, under 95% of which appear only once. The source is a young man in good health. Some clones in this sample may be carry-over from other donors' samples. Sequencing was performed on naive CD8+ T cells from PBMCs. The J gene is TRBJ2-1, the V gene TRBV19, with 8 bases that match TRBD2. The DNA for the CDR3 is TGTGCCAGTAGTATCGGTAGCGGGGTAAATGAGCAGTTCTTC. This sequence encodes CASSIGSGVNEQFF.